This T cell receptor (beta chain) was observed in a study of blood T cell repertoires in COVID-19. Turning to the study itself: The origin of the acute and convalescent COVID-19 samples was the United States, Italy and Spain. T cells, B-cell-depleted T cells, or PBMCs provided the cDNA or gDNA that served as material.

V gave up 2 bases and J gave up 0 bases; unmatched junction bases: 7. Germline V gene sequence: CDR1 LGHDT, CDR2 YNNKEL (reference sequence). The CDR3 covers 18 residues. Original data processing: It was from reference gene primer amplification that nucleated cell counts were estimated. This table comes from immunoSEQ multiplex PCR, and its TCRdb copy is limited to in-frame clones, with some not included. V and J calls and clone size are copied from that table; D and trimming were computed from the DNA. This repertoire shows about 150,000 clones, more than 65% found once; its top ten account for over 9.5%.

Sample: peripheral blood. The receptor was isolated from a woman of 80 years or more with active or convalescent COVID-19. The J gene is TRBJ1-3, the V gene TRBV3-1 (or the pseudogene TRBV3-2); 10 bases agree with TRBD1. CDR3 DNA: TGTGCCAGCAGCCAATTCGGGGACAGGGGATCCTCTGGAAACACCATATATTTT. Translating gives CASSQFGDRGSSGNTIYF.